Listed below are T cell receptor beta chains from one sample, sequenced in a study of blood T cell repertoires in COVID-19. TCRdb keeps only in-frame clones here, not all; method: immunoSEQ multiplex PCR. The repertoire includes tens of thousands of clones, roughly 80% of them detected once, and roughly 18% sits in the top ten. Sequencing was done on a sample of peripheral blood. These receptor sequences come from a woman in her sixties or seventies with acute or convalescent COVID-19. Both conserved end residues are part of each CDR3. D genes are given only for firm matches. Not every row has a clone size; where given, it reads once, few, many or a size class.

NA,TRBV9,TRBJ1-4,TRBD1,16,CASSAGTAATNEKLFF,TGTGCCAGCAGCGCCGGGACAGCTGCAACTAATGAAAAACTGTTTTTT
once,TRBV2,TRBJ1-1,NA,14,CASSEEGFHTEAFF,TGTGCCAGCAGTGAAGAGGGGTTTCACACTGAAGCTTTCTTT
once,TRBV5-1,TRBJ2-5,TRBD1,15,CASKRTGGFGETQYF,TGCGCCAGCAAACGGACAGGGGGCTTTGGGGAGACCCAGTACTTC
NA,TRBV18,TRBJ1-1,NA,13,CASSPPDSTKAFF,TGTGCCAGCTCACCTCCGGACAGTACCAAAGCTTTCTTT
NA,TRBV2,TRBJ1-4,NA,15,CASSEGGKTHEKLFF,TGTGCCAGCAGTGAAGGTGGCAAAACCCATGAAAAACTGTTTTTT
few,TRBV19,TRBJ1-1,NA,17,CASSQWAHQGRNTEAFF,TGTGCCAGTAGTCAGTGGGCTCATCAGGGGAGGAACACTGAAGCTTTCTTT
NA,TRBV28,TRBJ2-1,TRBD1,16,CASTDTQGVDYNEQFF,TGTGCCAGTACTGACACACAGGGGGTAGACTACAATGAGCAGTTCTTC
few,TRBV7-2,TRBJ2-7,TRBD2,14,CASSVGTSADEQYF,TGTGCCAGCAGCGTCGGGACTAGCGCCGACGAGCAGTACTTC
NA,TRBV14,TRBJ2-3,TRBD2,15,CASSHVGGATDTQYF,TGTGCCAGCAGCCATGTCGGGGGGGCAACAGATACGCAGTATTTT
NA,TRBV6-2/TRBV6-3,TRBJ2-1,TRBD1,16,CASSFLGQGINNEQFF,TGTGCCAGCAGTTTTTTGGGACAGGGGATTAACAATGAGCAGTTCTTC
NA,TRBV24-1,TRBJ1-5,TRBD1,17,CATSEGTGGRGNQPQHF,TGTGCCACCAGTGAAGGGACAGGGGGACGCGGCAATCAGCCCCAGCATTTT
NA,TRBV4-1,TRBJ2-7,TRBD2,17,CASSQGPGLAGEYEQYF,TGCGCCAGCAGCCAAGGACCGGGACTAGCGGGGGAGTACGAGCAGTACTTC
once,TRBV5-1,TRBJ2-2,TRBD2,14,CASGGTTNTGELFF,TGCGCCAGCGGGGGGACTACCAACACCGGGGAGCTGTTTTTT
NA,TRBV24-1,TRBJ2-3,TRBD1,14,CATAGQGAVDTQYF,TGTGCCACCGCGGGACAGGGGGCTGTAGATACGCAGTATTTT
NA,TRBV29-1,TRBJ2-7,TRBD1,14,CSVDLRQGFHEQYF,TGCAGCGTTGACCTTCGACAGGGGTTCCACGAGCAGTACTTC
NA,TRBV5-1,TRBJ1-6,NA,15,CASSLEGSYNSPLHF,TGCGCCAGCAGCTTGGAGGGGTCCTATAATTCACCCCTCCACTTT
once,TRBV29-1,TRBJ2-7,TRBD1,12,CSGMDRDYEQYF,TGCAGCGGGATGGACAGGGACTACGAGCAGTACTTC
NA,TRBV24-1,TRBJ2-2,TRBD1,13,CATRTGIGGELFF,TGTGCCACCCGGACAGGGATTGGCGGGGAGCTGTTTTTT
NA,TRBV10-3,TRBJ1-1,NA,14,CATLPISQATEAFF,TGTGCCACCCTCCCCATTAGTCAGGCCACTGAAGCTTTCTTT
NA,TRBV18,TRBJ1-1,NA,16,CASSPTRGPSGTEAFF,TGTGCCAGCTCACCTACCAGAGGGCCCTCGGGCACTGAAGCTTTCTTT
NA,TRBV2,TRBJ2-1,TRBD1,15,CASSIRQGGVNEQFF,TGTGCCAGCAGTATCAGACAGGGGGGGGTCAATGAGCAGTTCTTC
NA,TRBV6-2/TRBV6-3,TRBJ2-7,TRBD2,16,CASSPRLAGARYEQYF,TGTGCCAGCAGTCCACGACTAGCGGGGGCCCGTTACGAGCAGTACTTC
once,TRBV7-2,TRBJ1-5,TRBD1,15,CASSLGGQSNQPQHF,TGTGCCAGCAGCTTAGGGGGACAGAGCAATCAGCCCCAGCATTTT